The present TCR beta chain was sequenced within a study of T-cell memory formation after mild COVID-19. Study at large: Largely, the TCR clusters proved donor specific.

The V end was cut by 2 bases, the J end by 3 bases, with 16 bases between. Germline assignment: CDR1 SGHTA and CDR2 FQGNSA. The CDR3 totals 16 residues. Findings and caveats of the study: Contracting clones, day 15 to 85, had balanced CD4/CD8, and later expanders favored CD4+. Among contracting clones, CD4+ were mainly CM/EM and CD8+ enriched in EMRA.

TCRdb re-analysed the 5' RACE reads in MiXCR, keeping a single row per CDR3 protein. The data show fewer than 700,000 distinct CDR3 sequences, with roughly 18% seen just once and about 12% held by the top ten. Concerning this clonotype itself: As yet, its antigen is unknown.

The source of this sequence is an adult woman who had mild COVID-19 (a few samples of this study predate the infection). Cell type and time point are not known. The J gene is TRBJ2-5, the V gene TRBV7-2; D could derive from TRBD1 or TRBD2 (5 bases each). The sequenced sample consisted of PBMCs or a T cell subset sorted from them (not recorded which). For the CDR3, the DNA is TGTGCCAGCAGCTTACACCGGGACCTAAACGAAGAGACCCAGTACTTC. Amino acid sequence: CASSLHRDLNEETQYF.